Listed below are T cell receptor beta chains from one sample, sequenced in a study of T cell repertoires in cytomegalovirus infection. Using its own MiXCR run on the reads, TCRdb lists one record per CDR3 protein. Among 350,000 to 400,000 distinct CDR3 sequences listed, about a third were seen once. Their antigen targets remain unknown. The source material was cultured PBMCs, sampled from culture after CMV antigen stimulation. Receptor source: a human donor in good health (CMV status not recorded). Some clones in this sample may be carry-over from other donors' samples. Each CDR3 is given with its conserved first and last residue. The D gene is left open where the match is weak. Expanded clones are given a class, and other clones once, few, many or no size at all.

J gene,clone size,V gene,D gene,CDR3 protein,CDR3 DNA
TRBJ2-7,.,TRBV7-3,.,CASSPGGGQVAYEQYF,TGTGCCAGCAGCCCCGGCGGGGGACAGGTCGCCTACGAGCAGTACTTC
TRBJ2-3,many,TRBV7-2,.,CASSLASLVGRRTDTQYF,TGTGCCAGCAGCTTAGCATCATTAGTAGGGAGACGCACAGATACGCAGTATTTT
TRBJ2-1,.,TRBV7-2,TRBD1,CASSFGDSSYNEQFF,TGTGCCAGCAGCTTCGGGGACAGCTCCTACAATGAGCAGTTCTTC
TRBJ2-5,.,TRBV6-2/TRBV6-3,TRBD2,CASKAGGGETQYF,TGTGCCAGCAAGGCGGGAGGTGGAGAGACCCAGTACTTC
TRBJ1-2,.,TRBV20-1,TRBD1,CSARDNKGGTGVYTF,TGCAGTGCTAGAGATAATAAAGGGGGGACAGGGGTATACACCTTC
TRBJ2-3,few,TRBV6-2/TRBV6-3,.,CASSRSLAGTQYF,TGTGCCAGCAGTCGATCCTTGGCTGGTACGCAGTATTTT
TRBJ2-7,.,TRBV7-2,.,CASSLHSVGSYEQYF,TGTGCCAGCAGCTTACACTCGGTGGGCTCCTACGAGCAGTACTTC
TRBJ1-4,.,TRBV7-2,TRBD1,CASSATGVAKLFF,TGTGCCAGCAGCGCCACAGGGGTTGCAAAACTGTTTTTT
TRBJ1-1,.,TRBV7-2,.,CASSLEGFDEAFF,TGTGCCAGCAGCTTAGAGGGTTTTGATGAAGCTTTCTTT
TRBJ1-1,few,TRBV6-6,.,CASGQGENLQAFF,TGTGCCAGCGGGCAGGGAGAGAACCTCCAAGCTTTCTTT
TRBJ1-2,.,TRBV4-3,TRBD1,CASSQITGTGGAQSGYTF,TGCGCCAGCAGCCAGATTACCGGGACAGGGGGCGCTCAGAGTGGCTACACCTTC
TRBJ2-4,.,TRBV10-3,.,CAISETSLGTLAKNIQYF,TGTGCCATCAGTGAGACCAGTCTGGGTACTCTAGCCAAAAACATTCAGTACTTC
TRBJ2-1,.,TRBV5-4,TRBD1,CASTASRDRYNEQFF,TGTGCGAGCACCGCGTCCCGGGACAGGTACAATGAGCAGTTCTTC
TRBJ1-4,.,TRBV7-2,TRBD1,CASSEVRDSKKKLFF,TGTGCCAGCAGCGAAGTCCGGGACAGCAAAAAAAAACTGTTTTTT
TRBJ1-1,.,TRBV15,.,CATSRDTSRAFF,TGTGCCACCAGCAGAGATACATCCAGAGCTTTCTTT
TRBJ2-3,.,TRBV11-2,.,CASSPFRGVRTDTQYF,TGTGCCAGCAGCCCCTTCAGGGGGGTGCGCACAGATACGCAGTATTTT
TRBJ2-1,.,TRBV29-1,TRBD2,CSATPRGLAGAWGDKHNEQFF,TGCAGCGCAACCCCGAGGGGGCTAGCGGGAGCCTGGGGCGATAAGCACAATGAGCAGTTCTTC
TRBJ2-1,many,TRBV7-2,.,CASSLLGEGNEQFF,TGTGCCAGCAGCTTACTGGGAGAAGGCAATGAGCAGTTCTTC
TRBJ2-4,few,TRBV4-1,.,CASSQELALAKNIQYF,TGCGCCAGCAGCCAAGAACTTGCCCTAGCCAAAAACATTCAGTACTTC
TRBJ1-2,once,TRBV24-1,.,CATSAGYGYTF,TGTGCCACCAGTGCCGGGTATGGCTACACCTTC
TRBJ2-1,.,TRBV5-1,.,CASSRGQGLYNEQFF,TGCGCCAGCAGCCGTGGGCAGGGACTCTACAATGAGCAGTTCTTC
TRBJ1-3,.,TRBV7-2,.,CAISVLGNTIYF,TGTGCCATCAGCGTCCTTGGAAACACCATATATTTT
TRBJ2-5,few,TRBV7-2,.,CASSPGGGGETQYF,TGTGCCAGCAGCCCTGGCGGGGGCGGCGAGACCCAGTACTTC
TRBJ1-5,.,TRBV7-4,TRBD1,CASSPTGQGNQPQHF,TGTGCCAGCAGCCCGACGGGACAGGGGAATCAGCCCCAGCATTTT
TRBJ1-1,few,TRBV7-6,.,CASSGGVNTEAFF,TGTGCCAGCAGCGGTGGGGTGAACACTGAAGCTTTCTTT
TRBJ2-2,many,TRBV7-2,TRBD1,CASSVDRADTGELFF,TGTGCCAGCAGCGTGGACAGGGCCGACACCGGGGAGCTGTTTTTT
TRBJ1-1,few,TRBV28,TRBD1,CASSLGTATTEAFF,TGTGCCAGCAGTCTTGGGACAGCCACAACTGAAGCTTTCTTT
TRBJ1-6,few,TRBV7-1,.,CASSIDATGFNSPLHF,TGTGCCAGCAGCATCGATGCTACAGGGTTCAATTCACCCCTCCACTTT
TRBJ1-1,.,TRBV19,.,CASSSRSQGKGTEAFF,TGTGCCAGTAGTTCACGATCACAGGGAAAAGGAACTGAAGCTTTCTTT
TRBJ2-3,.,TRBV11-1,.,CASSLGSARSTDTQYF,TGTGCCAGCAGCTTAGGTAGCGCGAGAAGCACAGATACGCAGTATTTT
TRBJ1-1,.,TRBV12-5,.,CASGLPPHGGRTKAFF,TGTGCTAGTGGTCTCCCCCCCCACGGGGGGAGAACTAAAGCTTTCTTT
TRBJ2-3,few,TRBV28,TRBD2,CASESPGLAAASDTQYF,TGTGCCAGCGAATCACCGGGACTAGCAGCCGCCTCGGATACGCAGTATTTT
TRBJ2-4,few,TRBV2,.,CASSGLGKNIQYF,TGTGCCAGCAGTGGACTAGGCAAAAACATTCAGTACTTC
TRBJ2-1,.,TRBV15,.,CATSSGGPLSYNEQFF,TGTGCCACCAGCTCCGGGGGCCCCCTCTCCTACAATGAGCAGTTCTTC
TRBJ2-1,many,TRBV7-2,TRBD2,CASSFRRLAAYNEQFF,TGTGCCAGCAGCTTTAGGAGACTAGCGGCCTACAATGAGCAGTTCTTC
TRBJ2-1,many,TRBV12-3/TRBV12-4,.,CASSPRGGVNEQFF,TGTGCCAGCAGTCCGAGGGGGGGTGTAAATGAGCAGTTCTTC
TRBJ2-5,.,TRBV7-2,TRBD2,CASSRGGEETQYF,TGTGCCAGCAGCAGGGGAGGGGAAGAGACCCAGTACTTC
TRBJ1-1,.,TRBV15,.,CATSRVADTEAFF,TGTGCCACCAGCAGAGTTGCAGACACTGAAGCTTTCTTT
TRBJ2-3,.,TRBV4-1,.,CASSQVERGGLDTQYF,TGCGCCAGCAGCCAAGTGGAACGGGGAGGTTTGGATACGCAGTATTTT
TRBJ2-3,.,TRBV10-2,.,CASSGDPGGSDTQYF,TGCGCCAGTAGTGGGGACCCCGGCGGTTCAGATACGCAGTATTTT
TRBJ2-1,.,TRBV11-2,.,CASSAYSGNEQFF,TGTGCCAGCAGCGCCTACAGCGGCAATGAGCAGTTCTTC